This T cell receptor beta chain was recovered during a study of CD8 T cells in Susac syndrome. Study results and limitations: An acknowledgment was made by the study that its TCR sequencing and HLA analysis involved relatively few individuals.

Germline V gene data show CDR1 as SEHNR and CDR2 as FQNEAQ (reference sequence). The V gene lost 1 base and the J gene lost 0 bases, with 9 bases spanning the gap. The CDR3 is 15 residues long. RNA, at about 0.45 to 1 ug, was reverse transcribed with random hexamers. The CDR3 of TCR beta was amplified by immunoSEQ multiplex PCR across 54 Vbeta and 13 Jbeta. TCRdb ran MiXCR on the immunoSEQ multiplex PCR reads and lists one entry per CDR3 protein. The sample records around 190,000 distinct CDR3 sequences, approximately 95% being singletons. To note about this clonotype: The antigen is undetermined.

Negative isolation was used for CD8+ and CD4+ T cells and FACS enrichment for TEMRA cells. The rearrangement links TRBV7-9 to TRBJ1-1; D gene uncertain. The sequence came from a human donor with multiple sclerosis. The sample comprised CD8+ T cells from PBMCs. CDR3 coding DNA: TGTGCCAGCAGCTTAGGGGTGGATTTGAACACTGAAGCTTTCTTT. It is translated as CASSLGVDLNTEAFF.